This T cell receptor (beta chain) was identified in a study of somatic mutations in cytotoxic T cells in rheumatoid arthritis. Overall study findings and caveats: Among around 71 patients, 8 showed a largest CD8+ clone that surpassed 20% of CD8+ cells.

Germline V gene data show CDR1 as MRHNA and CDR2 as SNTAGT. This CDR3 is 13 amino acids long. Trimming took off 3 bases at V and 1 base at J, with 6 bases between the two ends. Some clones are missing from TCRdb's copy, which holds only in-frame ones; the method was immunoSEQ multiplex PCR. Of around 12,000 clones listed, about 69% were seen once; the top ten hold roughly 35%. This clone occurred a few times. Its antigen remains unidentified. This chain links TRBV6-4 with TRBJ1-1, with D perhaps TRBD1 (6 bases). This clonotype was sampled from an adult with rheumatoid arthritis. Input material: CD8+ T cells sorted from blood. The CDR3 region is CASSETGNTEAFF. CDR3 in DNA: TGTGCCAGCAGTGAGACAGGGAACACTGAAGCTTTCTTT.